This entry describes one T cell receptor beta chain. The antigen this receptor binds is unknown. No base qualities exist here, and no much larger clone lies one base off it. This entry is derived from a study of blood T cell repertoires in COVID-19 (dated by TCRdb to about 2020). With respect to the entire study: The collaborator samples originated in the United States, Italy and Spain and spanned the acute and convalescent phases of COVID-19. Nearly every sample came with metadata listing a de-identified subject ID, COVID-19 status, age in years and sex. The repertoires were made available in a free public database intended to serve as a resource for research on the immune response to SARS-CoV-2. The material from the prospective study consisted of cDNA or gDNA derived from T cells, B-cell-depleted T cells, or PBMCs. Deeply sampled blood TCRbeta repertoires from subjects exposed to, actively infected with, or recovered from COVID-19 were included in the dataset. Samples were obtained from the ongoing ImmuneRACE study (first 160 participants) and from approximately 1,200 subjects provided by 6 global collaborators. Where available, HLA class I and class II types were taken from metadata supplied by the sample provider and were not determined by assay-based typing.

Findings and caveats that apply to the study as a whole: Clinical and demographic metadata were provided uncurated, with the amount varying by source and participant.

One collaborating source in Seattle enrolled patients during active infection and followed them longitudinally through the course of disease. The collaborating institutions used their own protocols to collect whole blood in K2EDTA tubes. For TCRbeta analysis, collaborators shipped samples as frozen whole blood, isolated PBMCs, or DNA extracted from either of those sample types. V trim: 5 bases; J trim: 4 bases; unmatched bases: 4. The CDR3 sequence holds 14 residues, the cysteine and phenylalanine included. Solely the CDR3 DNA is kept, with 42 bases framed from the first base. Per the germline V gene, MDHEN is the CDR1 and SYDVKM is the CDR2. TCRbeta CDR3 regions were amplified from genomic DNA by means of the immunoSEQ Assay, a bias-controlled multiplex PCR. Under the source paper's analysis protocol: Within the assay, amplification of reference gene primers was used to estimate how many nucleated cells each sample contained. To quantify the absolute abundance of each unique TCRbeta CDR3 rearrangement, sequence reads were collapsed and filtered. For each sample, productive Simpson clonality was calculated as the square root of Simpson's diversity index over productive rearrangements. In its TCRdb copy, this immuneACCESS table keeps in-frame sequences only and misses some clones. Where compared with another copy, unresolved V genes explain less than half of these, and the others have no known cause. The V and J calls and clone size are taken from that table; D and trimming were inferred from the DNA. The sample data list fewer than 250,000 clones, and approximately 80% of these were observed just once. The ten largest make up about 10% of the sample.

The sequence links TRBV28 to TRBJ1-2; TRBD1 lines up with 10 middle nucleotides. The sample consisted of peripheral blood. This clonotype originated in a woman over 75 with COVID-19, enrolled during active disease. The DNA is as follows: TGTGCCAGCAGTCCGGGACAGGGGACCTATGGCTACACCTTC. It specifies CASSPGQGTYGYTF.